These T cell receptor beta chains were read from a single sample in a study of T cells in Graves' hyperthyroidism and ophthalmopathy. Each CDR3 protein gets one entry after TCRdb re-called the multiplex PCR reads with MiXCR. The table has 250,000 to 300,000 distinct CDR3 sequences, 13% to 15% seen once. Sample: blood. The receptors originated from a woman aged 45-65 years with Graves' hyperthyroidism that later progressed to Graves' ophthalmopathy. CDR3s include the opening cysteine and the closing phenylalanine or tryptophan. Size tells how often a clone was seen (once, few, many) or the class of an expanded clone, and some rows leave it out.

TRBV2	many	TRBJ1-1	CASSRQGPGEAFF
TRBV30	many	TRBJ1-2	CAWRDPGGRKYGYTF
TRBV6-6	many	TRBJ2-2	CASSYRLAGGRTGELFF
TRBV7-9	many	TRBJ1-4	CASSLGTGEKLFF
TRBV11-1	.	TRBJ2-3	CASSLFGRTVSTDTQYF
TRBV3-1	few	TRBJ2-1	CASSQGRPRVNEQFF
TRBV30	many	TRBJ2-6	CAWSLRAGASGANVLTF
TRBV6-1	many	TRBJ2-1	CASSEFRRTAGSYNEQFF
TRBV2	many	TRBJ2-1	CASSERQNYNEQFF
TRBV24-1	few	TRBJ1-4	CATSDPGGKLFF
TRBV5-1	many	TRBJ1-2	CASTTSPGNYGYTF
TRBV20-1	.	TRBJ2-5	CSARDSLAGEQETQYF
TRBV10-3	many	TRBJ2-1	CAISEPTSGRFDEQFF
TRBV5-1	many	TRBJ2-1	CATGTSGIVNEQFF
TRBV25-1	many	TRBJ1-2	CASSGGGYTF
TRBV12-3/TRBV12-4	once	TRBJ1-4	CASRRQYFDEKLFF
TRBV20-1	many	TRBJ2-5	CSAVGIQETQYF
TRBV5-1	few	TRBJ2-7	CASSWTGCEQYF
TRBV29-1	many	TRBJ1-1	CSVDIPEAFF
TRBV20-1	many	TRBJ1-5	CSASNGAINQPQHF
TRBV5-1	many	TRBJ2-3	CASSTGDVRDTQYF
TRBV6-1	many	TRBJ1-2	CASSPMAGQGNYGYTF
TRBV6-1	many	TRBJ2-7	CASRMGGGETYEQYF
TRBV5-4	.	TRBJ1-1	CASSDDRDTEAFF
TRBV6-1	once	TRBJ1-4	CASRPGIGTGMEKLFF
TRBV27	.	TRBJ2-3	CASNEWGSSTDTQYF
TRBV9	many	TRBJ2-1	CASSVLANTYNEQFF
TRBV28	many	TRBJ2-1	CASIGLGVRGNEQFF
TRBV5-1	.	TRBJ1-5	CASSLGETTYQPQHF
TRBV20-1	many	TRBJ1-2	CSAREPPRGRYGYTF
TRBV28	few	TRBJ2-7	CASSPTGTRGEQYF
TRBV20-1	many	TRBJ2-5	CSANKPRTQYF
TRBV28	once	TRBJ2-2	CASSSAGPIGELFF